The T cell receptor beta chain under discussion was sequenced for a study of blood T cells in healthy people across ages. The second PCR ran roughly 7 to 12 cycles with a sample-barcoded 5' primer and J-beta primers. The authors tagged each cDNA molecule using a template-switch adaptor with 12 random nucleotides. Each sample provided no less than 2.5 million CDR3-containing paired-end reads. In TCRdb, the 5' RACE reads were re-called with MiXCR into one record per CDR3 protein. The repertoire holds hundreds of thousands of distinct CDR3 sequences, 58% seen once, with 30% to 40% in the top ten. After removal of 4 bases from V and 6 bases from J, the junction contained 12 bases not matched to a gene. Germline CDR1 SGHRS, CDR2 YFSETQ. CDR3 size: 15 residues.

V usage is TRBV5-1 and J usage is TRBJ1-2; 7 nucleotides agree with TRBD1. Sequenced: blood. The sequence came from a man between 60 and 70 years old in good health. The CDR3 loop reads CASSPRTGTANGYTF. The CDR3 nucleotides read TGCGCCAGCAGCCCCAGAACCGGGACAGCTAATGGCTACACCTTC. Full variable domain (missing parts from reference TRBV5-1 and TRBJ1-2): KAGVTQTPRYLIKTRGQQVTLSCSPISGHRSVSWYQQTPGQGLQFLFEYFSETQRNKGNFPGRFSGRQFSNSRSEMNVSTLELGDSALYLCASSPRTGTANGYTFGSGTRLTVV.